The present entry profiles one T cell receptor beta chain with its context. Its antigen remains unknown. CDR1 is MNHEY and CDR2 is SVGAGI in the germline V gene. The CDR3 length is 15 residues. Between the trimmed V and J ends, which lost 7 bases and 2 bases, there was a span of 15 bases. This specimen comes from a study of Ad26.COV2.S vaccination and SARS-CoV-2 variants. Regarding the study as a whole: Placebo and vaccine recipients had non-spike TCR breadth that was similar.

Here immunoSEQ multiplex PCR was the method, and the copy in TCRdb shows in-frame clones only, minus some. The sample shows some 350,000 clones, about 90% of them seen only once. The sequenced sample was peripheral blood, obtained after recovery from COVID-19. The rearrangement joins TRBV6-5 to TRBJ2-1, with D perhaps TRBD1 or TRBD2 (6 bases each). This clonotype was obtained from a human donor who had recovered from COVID-19. The DNA of the CDR3 is TGTGCCAGCACTCCAACAGGGAGGACCTACAATGAGCAGTTCTTC. Its protein product is CASTPTGRTYNEQFF.